This entry lists 27 T cell receptor beta chains sequenced from one sample in a study of T cell changes during pregnancy in multiple sclerosis. TCRdb's table, derived via immunoSEQ multiplex PCR, lists solely in-frame clones and lacks some. The top ten clones hold roughly 0.7% of a sample with about 44,000 clones, 80% to 95% of them seen once. Sequences were derived from CD4+ T cells from peripheral blood mononuclear cells, sampled before pregnancy. The receptors derive from a female donor with multiple sclerosis, enrolled in a pregnancy study.

CDR3 DNA: TGTGCCTGGAGTGTACCGGAGAGCTCTGGAAACACCATATATTTT. This gives the protein CAWSVPESSGNTIYF. The gene calls are TRBV30 and TRBJ1-3; the D is unclear. The CDR3 runs to 15 residues. Trimming removed 0 bases from V and 0 bases from J, with 9 bases in between. Germline CDR1 reads GTSNPN; CDR2 reads SVGIG (reference sequence).

The CDR3 sequence: CASSWAQGAGNTIYF. DNA for the CDR3: TGTGCCAGCAGTTGGGCACAGGGCGCTGGAAACACCATATATTTT. The chain has TRBV6-6 and TRBJ1-3; D perhaps matches TRBD1 (6 bases). The V gene's germline CDR1 is MNHNY and CDR2 SVGAGI (reference sequence). This CDR3 region has 15 residues. Trimming took 4 bases from V and 2 from J, leaving 12 bases between them.

The rearrangement joins TRBV29-1 to TRBJ2-1; 7 bases agree with TRBD1. Trimming took 4 bases from V and 2 from J; bases not matched to a gene: 2. Per the germline V gene, CDR1 is SQVTM and CDR2 is ANQGSEA. The CDR3 is 13 residues long. In DNA, the CDR3 is TGCAGCGTTGGACAGGGAACCTACAATGAGCAGTTCTTC. Translation: CSVGQGTYNEQFF.

The chain couples TRBV7-2 to TRBJ2-2, with a tentative D call TRBD2 (6 bases). V shed 4 bases and J shed 7 bases, with 10 bases lying between them. The CDR3 sequence is 13 residues long. Per the germline V gene, CDR1 is SGHTA and CDR2 is FQGNSA. DNA for the CDR3: TGTGCCAGCAGCTCCCGGGGGATCGGGGAGCTGTTTTTT. Translating it yields CASSSRGIGELFF. Looking up the rest from reference TRBV7-2 and TRBJ2-2 gives the full variable domain: GAGVSQSPSNKVTEKGKDVELRCDPISGHTALYWYRQSLGQGLEFLIYFQGNSAPDKSGLPSDRFSAERTGGSVSTLTIQRTQQEDSAVYLCASSSRGIGELFFGEGSRLTVL.

The CDR3 reads CASSSGLAGGFYNEQFF. Here the CDR3 DNA reads TGTGCCAGCAGCTCGGGACTAGCGGGGGGGTTCTACAATGAGCAGTTCTTC. The chain links TRBV7-8 to TRBJ2-1; 16 nucleotides line up with TRBD2. The CDR3 runs 17 residues. Looked up from germline, CDR1 is SGHVS and CDR2 is FQNEAQ. The J segment lost 3 bases and the V segment lost 4 bases, leaving 3 bases of the junction unmatched.

CDR3 in amino acids: CASSSLTASGANVLTF. The CDR3 nucleotides are TGTGCCAGCAGTTCGTTGACAGCCTCTGGGGCCAACGTCCTGACTTTC. The chain employs TRBV27 and TRBJ2-6; possible D gene TRBD1, 5 bases. The germline gives CDR1 MNHEY, CDR2 SMNVEV (reference sequence). The ends were cut back, 4 bases at V and 0 bases at J, with 10 bases in the middle. The CDR3 has 16 amino acids.

CDR3 sequence: CASSISAATGELFF. CDR3 sequence (DNA): TGTGCCAGTAGTATTTCGGCGGCCACCGGGGAGCTGTTTTTT. The chain employs TRBV19 and TRBJ2-2; D not resolved. The germline V gene has CDR1 LNHDA and CDR2 SQIVND (reference sequence). The CDR3 runs to 14 residues. The V and J ends lost 3 bases and 4 bases respectively, with 9 bases between them. Full variable domain (missing parts from reference TRBV19 and TRBJ2-2): DGGITQSPKYLFRKEGQNVTLSCEQNLNHDAMYWYRQDPGQGLRLIYYSQIVNDFQKGDIAEGYSVSREKKESFPLTVTSAQKNPTAFYLCASSISAATGELFFGEGSRLTVL.

V gene TRBV7-2 combines with J gene TRBJ1-1; D perhaps matches TRBD1 (6 bases). Germline V gives CDR1 SGHTA, CDR2 FQGNSA. The germline V and J ends were trimmed by 4 bases and 3 bases, with 9 bases remaining between them. The CDR3 runs to 13 residues. CDR3 nucleotide sequence: TGTGCCAGCAGCTCGGACAGTCACACTGAAGCTTTCTTT. This sequence encodes CASSSDSHTEAFF.

The chain is built from TRBV29-1 and TRBJ2-3, with D hard to call. Germline CDR1 SQVTM, CDR2 ANQGSEA. Trimming shortened V by 4 bases and J by 2 bases, and 16 bases separated the two germline ends. This CDR3 region has 15 residues. The CDR3 is CSVALRGTITDTQYF. CDR3 DNA sequence: TGCAGCGTTGCGCTCCGCGGAACCATCACAGATACGCAGTATTTT.

This sequence joins TRBV27 and TRBJ2-3; D ambiguous. With 4 bases removed from V and 4 bases from J, the gap between germline ends came to 12 bases. Germline values: CDR1 MNHEY, CDR2 SMNVEV (reference sequence). The CDR3 is 14 amino acids. The CDR3 nucleotides read TGTGCCAGCAGTTCACTTGAGGTCGCAGATACGCAGTATTTT. Translated, it gives CASSSLEVADTQYF.

In this sample, this clone turned up once. V usage is TRBV4-1 and J usage is TRBJ2-1, with 11 bases identical to TRBD2. J gave up 2 bases and V 0 bases, and 6 bases lay outside the gene matches. The CDR3 runs to 18 residues. The germline gives CDR1 MGHRA, CDR2 YSYEKL. CDR3 nucleotides: TGCGCCAGCAGCCAAGATTCGTCTAGCGGGGGGACCTACAATGAGCAGTTCTTC. Protein product: CASSQDSSSGGTYNEQFF.

The rearrangement joins TRBV19 to TRBJ2-2, with D perhaps TRBD1 (6 bases). With 3 bases removed from V and 6 bases from J, the gap between germline ends came to 11 bases. Germline-derived CDR1 and CDR2 are LNHDA and SQIVND (reference sequence). This CDR3 has 14 residues. This CDR3 reads CASSIYRAPGELFF. For the CDR3, the DNA is TGTGCCAGTAGTATTTACAGGGCCCCCGGGGAGCTGTTTTTT.

The chain links TRBV18 to TRBJ2-7; D ambiguous. The CDR3 runs to 11 residues. Germline V lookup: CDR1 KGHSH, CDR2 LQKENI. Between the trimmed V and J ends, which lost 5 bases and 5 bases, there was a span of 7 bases. CDR3 in amino acids: CASSELDEQYF. Written as DNA, the CDR3 is TGTGCCAGCTCAGAACTTGACGAGCAGTACTTC. The whole variable domain, remainder taken from reference TRBV18 and TRBJ2-7, is NAGVMQNPRHLVRRRGQEARLRCSPMKGHSHVYWYRQLPEEGLKFMVYLQKENIIDESGMPKERFSAEFPKEGPSILRIQQVVRGDSAAYFCASSELDEQYFGPGTRLTVT.

This clone showed up just once. The chain employs TRBV7-3 and TRBJ2-5, with D perhaps TRBD1 (6 bases). V was pared by 2 bases and J by 7 bases, with 11 bases between. Per the germline V gene, CDR1 is SGHTA and CDR2 is FQGTGA. The CDR3 contains 13 residues. The DNA for the CDR3 is TGTGCCAGCAGCTTACGGGAAGGGGGGACCCAGTACTTC. Translation: CASSLREGGTQYF.

J is TRBJ1-1 and V is TRBV28; D may be TRBD1 (5 bases). The CDR3 runs to 18 residues. V was clipped by 7 bases and J by 2 bases, with 26 bases between them. The V gene's germline CDR1 is MDHEN and CDR2 SYDVKM. CDR3 nucleotides: TGTGCCAGCATATCGAGTCTAGGGGAAGCGGGGGGAAACACTGAAGCTTTCTTT. This sequence encodes CASISSLGEAGGNTEAFF.

V and J are TRBV7-2 and TRBJ1-2, with 9 bases matching TRBD1. After removal of 5 bases from V and 2 bases from J, the junction contained 6 bases not matched to a gene. From germline, CDR1 is SGHTA and CDR2 FQGNSA. The CDR3 sequence is 15 residues long. The CDR3 bases are TGTGCCAGCAGCCTTTCAGGACAGGGGAACTATGGCTACACCTTC. Amino acids: CASSLSGQGNYGYTF.

This chain connects TRBV6-5 to TRBJ2-3; D might be TRBD2 (6 bases). The CDR3 has 14 amino acids. CDR1 MNHEY and CDR2 SVGAGI come from the germline V gene. The CDR3 nucleotides read TGTGCTAGTGGCGGGGCCTTGGGTACAGATACGCAGTATTTT. It encodes CASGGALGTDTQYF.

The J gene is TRBJ1-2, the V gene TRBV5-4, with 7 bases matching TRBD1. The CDR3 has 17 amino acids. From germline, CDR1 is SGHNT and CDR2 YYREEE (reference sequence). With 2 bases clipped from V and 0 bases from J, the junction kept 10 bases outside the gene matches. The CDR3 sequence: CASSFGLQGTTNYGYTF. As DNA, the CDR3 is TGTGCCAGCAGCTTCGGCCTACAGGGGACAACTAACTATGGCTACACCTTC.

This clone showed up just a few times. This sequence joins TRBV7-8 and TRBJ2-1; D not resolved. Trimming removed 6 bases from V and 9 bases from J, with 30 bases in between. In germline, CDR1 is SGHVS, CDR2 FQNEAQ. The CDR3 totals 18 residues. CDR3 nucleotide sequence: TGTGCCAGCAGAATTGAGCTCGGAGCAGCTCAGAATTCGGGTGAGCAGTTCTTC. This gives the protein CASRIELGAAQNSGEQFF.

Points on this clone: No DNA is shown, since the ends of the CDR3 on it are uncertain; the CDR3 is the one TCRdb lists. The chain links TRBV28 to TRBJ2-7; TRBD1, the D gene given by the table, was not confirmed from the DNA. Including both end residues, the CDR3 is 15 amino acids long. In germline, CDR1 is MDHEN, CDR2 SYDVKM. This CDR3 is CASSSSGQGYYEQYF.

The gene calls are TRBV11-2 and TRBJ1-4, with D perhaps TRBD1 (5 bases). V was shortened by 4 bases and J by 6 bases, with 15 bases between the two germline ends. The germline CDR1 and CDR2 sequences are SGHAT and FQNNGV. The CDR3 contains 15 residues. CDR3: CASSSPGGGYEKLFF. The CDR3 DNA reads as TGTGCCAGCAGCTCCCCTGGGGGAGGTTATGAAAAACTGTTTTTT.

The rearrangement joins TRBV19 to TRBJ1-3, with 8 bases matching TRBD1. This CDR3 is built from 15 residues. V lost 3 bases and J lost 2; bases outside the gene matches: 3. Looked up from germline, CDR1 is LNHDA and CDR2 is SQIVND (reference sequence). The CDR3 spells CASSIPGGTGNTIYF. In DNA form, the CDR3 reads TGTGCCAGTAGTATCCCAGGGGGCACTGGAAACACCATATATTTT.

The chain carries TRBV4-1 and TRBJ1-3, with TRBD1 identical over 9 bases. The CDR3 is 20 amino acids. CDR1 and CDR2 from the germline V gene are MGHRA and YSYEKL. Unmatched junction bases numbered 18, after V lost 6 bases and J lost 0 bases. CDR3 protein: CASRPNRDRAGVGSGNTIYF. CDR3 DNA sequence: TGCGCCAGCAGGCCTAACCGGGACAGGGCCGGAGTGGGCTCTGGAAACACCATATATTTT.

This clone was observed a single time. The chain recombines TRBV13 with TRBJ2-1, with D perhaps TRBD2 (6 bases). Germline assignment: CDR1 PRHDT and CDR2 FYEKMQ (reference sequence). This CDR3 is 13 amino acids long. V lost 7 bases and J lost 10, with 17 bases in between. The CDR3 loop reads CASTPGGSEEQFF. CDR3 in DNA: TGTGCCAGCACCCCCGGGGGAAGCGAGGAGCAGTTCTTC.

The rearrangement uses TRBV6-1 and TRBJ1-1; possible D gene TRBD1, 5 bases. V shed 7 bases and J shed 8 bases, with 20 bases lying between them. This CDR3 has 14 residues. From germline, CDR1 is MNHNS and CDR2 SASEGT. The CDR3 sequence: CASTTESGVGEAFF. In DNA form, the CDR3 reads TGTGCCAGCACTACAGAGTCGGGGGTCGGGGAAGCTTTCTTT.

Details on this clone: Other DNA sequences in this specimen translate into the identical CDR3. The chain links TRBV4-3 to TRBJ1-5; possible D gene TRBD1, 5 bases. CDR1 and CDR2 (germline): LGHNA, YSLEER. V lost 0 bases, J lost 6 bases, and 9 bases lay in between. The CDR3 length is 14 residues. This chain's CDR3 is CASSQETVIQPQHF. The CDR3 coding sequence is TGCGCCAGCAGCCAAGAGACAGTTATTCAGCCCCAGCATTTT.

This clone was detected only once. The rearrangement links TRBV5-8 to TRBJ2-1, with TRBD2 matching over 10 bases. From germline, CDR1 is SGHTS and CDR2 YDEGEE. J lost 0 bases, V lost 4 bases, and 7 bases had no gene match. This CDR3 contains 17 residues. The CDR3 reads CASSPGLAVSSYNEQFF. The CDR3, as DNA: TGTGCCAGCAGCCCTGGACTAGCGGTCAGCTCCTACAATGAGCAGTTCTTC.